This entry lists 14 T cell receptor beta chains sequenced from one sample in a study of blood T cell repertoires in COVID-19. Sequencing was performed with immunoSEQ multiplex PCR; in TCRdb, only in-frame clones are kept and a portion is missing. The sample consists of approximately 200,000 clones, approximately 86% of them appearing once. The source material was peripheral blood. These receptors were obtained from a man in his 70s with active or convalescent COVID-19.

V and J are TRBV7-8 and TRBJ1-1; possible D gene TRBD1, 5 bases. Trimming stripped 6 bases from V and 3 bases from J, with 17 bases between. The germline V gene has CDR1 SGHVS and CDR2 FQNEAQ. The CDR3 is 15 amino acids. In nucleotides, the CDR3 is TGTGCCAGCAGTTCCAGGACAACAAGTTACACTGAAGCTTTCTTT. Protein: CASSSRTTSYTEAFF. The full variable domain, with the rest looked up from reference TRBV7-8 and TRBJ1-1, is GAGVSQSPRYKVAKRGQDVALRCDPISGHVSLFWYQQALGQGPEFLTYFQNEAQLDKSGLPSDRFFAERPEGSVSTLKIQRTQQEDSAVYLCASSSRTTSYTEAFFGQGTRLTVV.

This chain connects TRBV6-2 or TRBV6-3 to TRBJ2-7; possibly TRBD2 for D (6 bases). The germline V and J ends were trimmed by 0 bases and 6 bases, with 9 bases remaining between them. Germline assignment: CDR1 MNHEY and CDR2 SVGEGT. CDR3 size: 13 residues. Written as DNA, the CDR3 is TGTGCCAGCAGTTACTCTCCGGGAGTCGAGCAGTACTTC. This gives the protein CASSYSPGVEQYF.

CDR3: CASSLGPYYEQYF. Here the CDR3 DNA reads TGTGCCAGCAGTTTAGGCCCGTATTACGAGCAGTACTTC. The V call is TRBV27, the J call TRBJ2-7; no clear D. Germline assignment: CDR1 MNHEY and CDR2 SMNVEV (reference sequence). This CDR3 has 13 residues. Trimming shortened V by 2 bases and J by 4 bases, and 9 bases separated the two germline ends.

This chain joins TRBV6-4 and TRBJ1-3; no clear D. CDR3 length equals 15 residues. Germline V gene data show CDR1 as MRHNA and CDR2 as SNTAGT. The V end lost 1 base, the J end lost 0 bases, and 7 bases lay between the germline ends. CDR3 DNA sequence: TGTGCCAGCAGTGACTTGGCCGCCTCTGGAAACACCATATATTTT. Amino acid sequence: CASSDLAASGNTIYF.

The V gene is TRBV6-2 or TRBV6-3, the J gene TRBJ2-7; no clear D gene. This CDR3 contains 13 residues. Germline values: CDR1 MNHEY, CDR2 SVGEGT. Trimming removed 2 bases from V and 3 bases from J, with 8 bases in between. The CDR3, as DNA: TGTGCCAGCAGTTACAACAGATTCTACGAGCAGTACTTC. Translation: CASSYNRFYEQYF.

The rearrangement joins TRBV28 to TRBJ2-5; 11 nucleotides match TRBD2. This CDR3 region has 14 residues. Looked up from germline, CDR1 is MDHEN and CDR2 is SYDVKM. J gave up 3 bases and V 4 bases, and 1 base lay outside the gene matches. CDR3 protein: CASSSLAGEETQYF. As DNA, the CDR3 is TGTGCCAGCAGTTCACTAGCGGGAGAAGAGACCCAGTACTTC. Using reference TRBV28 and TRBJ2-5 for the parts outside the CDR3, the full variable domain is DVKVTQSSRYLVKRTGEKVFLECVQDMDHENMFWYRQDPGLGLRLIYFSYDVKMKEKGDIPEGYSVSREKKERFSLILESASTNQTSMYLCASSSLAGEETQYFGPGTRLLVL.

This chain joins TRBV9 and TRBJ2-2; TRBD1 might be the D (8 bases). Germline values: CDR1 SGDLS, CDR2 YYNGEE. The V end lost 1 base, the J end lost 13 bases, and 17 bases lay between the germline ends. This CDR3 has 14 residues. In nucleotides, the CDR3 is TGTGCCAGCAGCGTAAAACAGGGGGGAGGGAGGCTGTTTTTT. It codes for CASSVKQGGGRLFF.

CDR3 nucleotides: TGTGCCAGCAGTACCGGTCGGGAGACCCAGTACTTC. It is translated as CASSTGRETQYF. The chain couples TRBV6-2 or TRBV6-3 to TRBJ2-5, with unresolved D. The CDR3 spans 12 residues. Trimming cost V 5 bases and J 5 bases, with 9 bases left between them. CDR1 is MNHEY, CDR2 SVGEGT, per germline.

The V and J genes are TRBV11-2 and TRBJ1-5; 7 bases map to TRBD1. The CDR3 totals 15 residues. CDR1 SGHAT and CDR2 FQNNGV come from the germline V gene. J gave up 1 base and V 5 bases, and 5 bases lay outside the gene matches. The CDR3 region is CASSLGDRSNQPQHF. CDR3 sequence (DNA): TGTGCCAGCAGCCTAGGGGACAGAAGCAATCAGCCCCAGCATTTT. The full variable domain, its missing parts supplied by reference TRBV11-2 and TRBJ1-5, is EAGVAQSPRYKIIEKRQSVAFWCNPISGHATLYWYQQILGQGPKLLIQFQNNGVVDDSQLPKDRFSAERLKGVDSTLKIQPAKLEDSAVYLCASSLGDRSNQPQHFGDGTRLSIL.

This chain connects TRBV6-5 to TRBJ2-1; 10 bases map to TRBD2. CDR1 MNHEY and CDR2 SVGAGI come from the germline V gene. V shed 6 bases, J shed 4 bases, and the junction held 6 bases outside the gene matches. The CDR3 is 15 amino acids. Written as DNA, the CDR3 is TGTGCCAGCAGGGGAGCGGGGGGGCCGTACAATGAGCAGTTCTTC. This encodes CASRGAGGPYNEQFF.

The chain links TRBV5-1 to TRBJ2-5; TRBD2 might be the D (5 bases). The CDR3 covers 14 residues. Trimming removed 3 bases from V and 2 bases from J, with 11 bases in between. Germline loops: CDR1 SGHRS, CDR2 YFSETQ. The CDR3 sequence: CASSWNSEQETQYF. Written as DNA, the CDR3 is TGCGCCAGCAGCTGGAATAGCGAACAAGAGACCCAGTACTTC. Looking up the rest from reference TRBV5-1 and TRBJ2-5 gives the full variable domain: KAGVTQTPRYLIKTRGQQVTLSCSPISGHRSVSWYQQTPGQGLQFLFEYFSETQRNKGNFPGRFSGRQFSNSRSEMNVSTLELGDSALYLCASSWNSEQETQYFGPGTRLLVL.

The chain employs TRBV7-9 and TRBJ2-3; 8 bases are shared with TRBD2. V was pared by 3 bases and J by 1 base, with 6 bases of the junction left unmatched. Germline loops: CDR1 SEHNR, CDR2 FQNEAQ (reference sequence). The CDR3 runs to 16 residues. This chain's CDR3 is CASSLGETSGTDTQYF. As DNA, the CDR3 is TGTGCCAGCAGCTTGGGGGAGACTAGCGGCACAGATACGCAGTATTTT.

The V call is TRBV9, the J call TRBJ2-2; 8 bases fit TRBD2. CDR1 is SGDLS and CDR2 is YYNGEE in the germline V gene. The V segment lost 0 bases and the J segment 7 bases; nucleotides outside the gene matches: 8. The CDR3 sequence is 16 residues long. DNA of the CDR3: TGTGCCAGCAGCGTAGCTACTAGGACTAGCTTCGGGGAGCTGTTTTTT. It codes for CASSVATRTSFGELFF.

V is TRBV28 and J is TRBJ1-4, with 7 nucleotides matching TRBD1. The CDR3 is made up of 12 amino acids. Germline V CDR1 and CDR2: MDHEN, SYDVKM. V lost 4 bases, J lost 10 bases, and 3 bases stayed unmatched. The CDR3 nucleotides read TGTGCCAGCAGTTCCCAGGGGGGAAAACTGTTTTTT. Residues: CASSSQGGKLFF.